Following are 12 T cell receptor beta chains from one sample sequenced in a study of T cell changes during pregnancy in multiple sclerosis. Libraries were prepared by immunoSEQ multiplex PCR; TCRdb keeps only in-frame clonotypes and omits some of them. The sample contains roughly 59,000 clones, about 93% of which appear only once. The sample was CD4+ T cells from peripheral blood mononuclear cells, taken before pregnancy. These receptors originate from a female donor with multiple sclerosis, enrolled in a pregnancy study.

The rearrangement uses TRBV29-1 and TRBJ2-1; D might be TRBD2 (6 bases). V shed 4 bases and J shed 7 bases, with 17 bases lying between them. Germline values: CDR1 SQVTM, CDR2 ANQGSEA. The CDR3 extends over 14 amino acids. CDR3 sequence reads: CSVGLGGTTNEQFF. CDR3 nucleotide sequence: TGCAGCGTTGGGCTCGGCGGGACGACAAATGAGCAGTTCTTC.

The chain uses TRBV18 and TRBJ1-1; a weak D match, TRBD1 (6 bases). The CDR3 consists of 13 residues. V lost 2 bases, J lost 8 bases, and 12 bases lay in between. Per germline, CDR1 KGHSH and CDR2 LQKENI. The DNA for the CDR3 is TGTGCCAGCTCACCAGGACAGAATATGGAAGCTTTCTTT. Its protein product is CASSPGQNMEAFF.

The genes are TRBV7-8 and TRBJ1-1; 8 nucleotides match TRBD1. Germline V gene sequence: CDR1 SGHVS, CDR2 FQNEAQ. This CDR3 has 15 amino acids. V dropped 5 bases and J dropped 5; count of bases not matched to a gene: 10. The CDR3 sequence is CASSAGDRLDTEAFF. The CDR3 bases are TGTGCCAGCAGCGCAGGGGACAGGCTAGATACTGAAGCTTTCTTT. Looking up the rest from reference TRBV7-8 and TRBJ1-1 gives the full variable domain: GAGVSQSPRYKVAKRGQDVALRCDPISGHVSLFWYQQALGQGPEFLTYFQNEAQLDKSGLPSDRFFAERPEGSVSTLKIQRTQQEDSAVYLCASSAGDRLDTEAFFGQGTRLTVV.

The CDR3 DNA sequence: TGTGCCAGCAGCCAGGCTCGCGGGGGCCGGGGCTACACCTTC. Protein product: CASSQARGGRGYTF. The chain couples TRBV14 to TRBJ1-2, with D possibly being TRBD1 (6 bases). V was pared by 3 bases and J by 8 bases, with 16 bases between. The CDR3 sequence is 14 residues long. Germline CDR1 SGHDN, CDR2 FVKESK.

The gene calls are TRBV4-3 and TRBJ2-2, with D tentatively TRBD2 (6 bases). V was cut by 0 bases and J by 6 bases, with 11 bases left in between. Germline assignment: CDR1 LGHNA and CDR2 YSLEER. CDR3 length: 15 amino acids. As DNA, the CDR3 is TGCGCCAGCAGCCAAGATCGGGGGTTTTCCGGGGAGCTGTTTTTT. Amino acids: CASSQDRGFSGELFF.

V gene TRBV2 combines with J gene TRBJ2-1; no clear D. V lost 7 bases and J lost 3, with 4 bases in between. Germline CDR1 reads SNHLY; CDR2 reads FYNNEI. The CDR3 loop spans 11 amino acids. The CDR3 spells CASTSYNEQFF. The CDR3 coding sequence is TGTGCCAGCACTAGCTACAATGAGCAGTTCTTC.

V and J are TRBV7-6 and TRBJ2-3; D gene uncertain. CDR1 and CDR2 from the germline V gene are SGHVS and FNYEAQ. V was clipped by 4 bases and J by 1 base, with 12 bases between them. The CDR3 contains 15 residues. CDR3 loop: CASSSTSSGTDTQYF. The CDR3 DNA follows: TGTGCCAGCAGCTCAACGAGTAGTGGCACAGATACGCAGTATTTT.

The J gene is TRBJ2-3, the V gene TRBV19; TRBD1 matches at 7 bases. CDR1 LNHDA and CDR2 SQIVND come from the germline V gene (reference sequence). The CDR3 is 14 amino acids. Germline trimming cut 3 bases from V and 5 bases from J; bases unmatched to any gene: 5. CDR3 loop: CASSISGTEDTQYF. The CDR3 bases are TGTGCCAGTAGTATTTCCGGGACAGAAGATACGCAGTATTTT.

This clone is a singleton in its sample. The J gene is TRBJ2-1, the V gene TRBV7-2; tentatively, D is TRBD1 (8 bases). There are 16 residues in the CDR3. Germline lookup yields CDR1 SGHTA and CDR2 FQGNSA. V was cut by 5 bases and J by 4 bases, with 18 bases left in between. The DNA of the CDR3 is TGTGCCAGCAGCACAGGGGGGCGGGGGCTGTACAATGAGCAGTTCTTC. It codes for CASSTGGRGLYNEQFF.

The chain links TRBV5-1 to TRBJ1-2; weak D call: TRBD1 (6 bases). Germline values: CDR1 SGHRS, CDR2 YFSETQ. The CDR3 has 15 amino acids. The V and J ends lost 4 bases and 2 bases respectively, with 15 bases between them. CDR3 nucleotides: TGCGCCAGCAGCCATCCCTCCACAGGGAACTATGGCTACACCTTC. This sequence encodes CASSHPSTGNYGYTF. Variable domain in full (rest from reference TRBV5-1 and TRBJ1-2): KAGVTQTPRYLIKTRGQQVTLSCSPISGHRSVSWYQQTPGQGLQFLFEYFSETQRNKGNFPGRFSGRQFSNSRSEMNVSTLELGDSALYLCASSHPSTGNYGYTFGSGTRLTVV.

Only one count was recorded for this clone. This chain joins TRBV7-9 and TRBJ2-2; no definite D call. The CDR3 spans 14 residues. Germline values: CDR1 SEHNR, CDR2 FQNEAQ (reference sequence). V was cut by 2 bases and J by 1 base, with 5 bases left in between. CDR3 residues: CASSLSVNTGELFF. In DNA, the CDR3 is TGTGCCAGCAGCTTATCAGTGAACACCGGGGAGCTGTTTTTT.

The genes are TRBV5-3 and TRBJ2-1, with TRBD1 identical over 7 bases. TRBV5-3 falls under the ORF class, with uncertain function. The CDR3 has 19 residues. Trimming removed 5 bases from V and 13 bases from J; junction bases left unmatched: 30. For the CDR3, the DNA is TGTGCCAGAAGACAAGTCCCCTGCGTTAGGGGGCGCGTTCCGGTTTCACAGTTCTTC. This gives the protein CARRQVPCVRGRVPVSQFF.